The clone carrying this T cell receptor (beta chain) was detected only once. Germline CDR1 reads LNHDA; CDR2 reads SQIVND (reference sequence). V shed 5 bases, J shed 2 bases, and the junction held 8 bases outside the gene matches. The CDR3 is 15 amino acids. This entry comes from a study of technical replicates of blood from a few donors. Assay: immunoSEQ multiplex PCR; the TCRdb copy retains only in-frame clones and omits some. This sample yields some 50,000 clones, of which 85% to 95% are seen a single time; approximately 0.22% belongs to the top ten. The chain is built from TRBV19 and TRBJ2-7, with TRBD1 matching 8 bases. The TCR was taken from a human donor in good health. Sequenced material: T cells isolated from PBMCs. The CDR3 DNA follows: TGTGCCAGTAGTGCGAGGACAGGGATCACCTACGAGCAGTACTTC. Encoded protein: CASSARTGITYEQYF.